Presented here are 22 T cell receptor beta chains from one specimen sequenced in a study of cytomegalovirus exposure and HLA in healthy donors (dated by TCRdb to about 2017). Receptor libraries were prepared by the immunoSEQ multiplex PCR assay. A mixture of 60 forward primers for TCR Vbeta segments and 13 reverse primers for TCR Jbeta segments was used in the multiplex PCR. TCRdb's version of the immuneACCESS table is confined to in-frame rearrangements and falls short of the full clone set. An unresolved V gene accounts for under half of the shortfall where checked; the remainder is of unknown origin. The sample contains 150,000 to 200,000 clones, around 78% of them found a single time. The top ten clones comprise around 1.9% of the sample. Sequenced: PBMCs. These receptors all stem from a woman aged 25 to 45 in good health and CMV-seropositive.

The J gene is TRBJ1-3, the V gene TRBV11-2; D is unclear. Germline V gene lookup returns CDR1 SGHAT and CDR2 FQNNGV. Deletions cut 4 bases from V and 0 bases from J, with 10 bases between. The length of the CDR3 is 15 residues. CDR3: CASSSTTFSGNTIYF. CDR3 sequence (DNA): TGTGCCAGCAGCTCTACGACATTCTCTGGAAACACCATATATTTT.

This clone showed up just a few times. V gene TRBV7-2 combines with J gene TRBJ2-3, with a tentative D call TRBD2 (5 bases). The CDR3 is 15 amino acids. Trimming stripped 4 bases from V and 2 bases from J, with 13 bases between. CDR1 is SGHTA, CDR2 FQGNSA, per germline. CDR3 DNA: TGTGCCAGCAGCTCCTCTCCGGGATTCACAGATACGCAGTATTTT. This encodes CASSSSPGFTDTQYF.

This clone was seen a few times. V gene TRBV7-2 combines with J gene TRBJ1-1; D call uncertain. The CDR3 sequence is 14 residues long. CDR1 SGHTA and CDR2 FQGNSA come from the germline V gene. V lost 1 base to trimming and J lost 1 base, with 7 bases between them. The DNA for the CDR3 is TGTGCCAGCAGCTTAGACAGATGGAACACTGAAGCTTTCTTT. It is translated as CASSLDRWNTEAFF.

This clone was detected a few times. The chain couples TRBV7-9 to TRBJ1-2, with D possibly being TRBD1 (5 bases). Trimming cost V 2 bases and J 0 bases, with 10 bases left between them. Per germline, CDR1 SEHNR and CDR2 FQNEAQ (reference sequence). This CDR3 has 15 residues. The CDR3 coding sequence is TGTGCCAGCAGCTTATTGGGACTCGCTAACTATGGCTACACCTTC. As protein: CASSLLGLANYGYTF. Full variable domain (missing parts from reference TRBV7-9 and TRBJ1-2): DTGVSQNPRHKITKRGQNVTFRCDPISEHNRLYWYRQTLGQGPEFLTYFQNEAQLEKSRLLSDRFSAERPKGSFSTLEIQRTEQGDSAMYLCASSLLGLANYGYTFGSGTRLTVV.

The chain combines TRBV6-5 with TRBJ1-1; a weak D match, TRBD1 (6 bases). Trimming stripped 6 bases from V and 5 bases from J, with 10 bases between. Germline values: CDR1 MNHEY, CDR2 SVGAGI. The CDR3 runs to 12 residues. The CDR3 DNA follows: TGTGCCAGCAGACAGGGTTGGACTGAAGCTTTCTTT. It yields the protein CASRQGWTEAFF.

The sample holds one count of this clone. V and J are TRBV25-1 and TRBJ1-2; 8 bases are shared with TRBD1. Germline CDR1 is MGHDK and CDR2 is SYGVNS. The CDR3 spans 18 residues. Trimming at V came to 5 bases and at J to 2 bases, leaving 16 bases not matched to a gene. DNA of the CDR3: TGTGCCAGCAGTCAAGGGGGACTTGGACAGGGTCTGAACTATGGCTACACCTTC. Amino acid sequence: CASSQGGLGQGLNYGYTF.

This chain joins TRBV12-5 and TRBJ1-2; D is possibly TRBD1 (5 bases). V was pared by 2 bases and J by 4 bases, with 11 bases between. The CDR3 runs to 14 residues. Germline V lookup: CDR1 LGHNT, CDR2 FRNRAP. CDR3 coding DNA: TGTGCTAGTGGTTTGAGGACACCCTCCTATGGCTACACCTTC. It yields the protein CASGLRTPSYGYTF.

This clone occurred a few times. V usage is TRBV7-9 and J usage is TRBJ2-1, with 7 nucleotides matching TRBD2. Trimming at V came to 3 bases and at J to 0 bases, leaving 5 bases not matched to a gene. Germline CDR1 reads SEHNR; CDR2 reads FQNEAQ (reference sequence). The CDR3 is 16 residues long. Here the CDR3 DNA reads TGTGCCAGCAGCTTGGGAAGCGGGATCTCCTACAATGAGCAGTTCTTC. Encoded protein: CASSLGSGISYNEQFF. Complete variable domain (other parts from reference TRBV7-9 and TRBJ2-1): DTGVSQNPRHKITKRGQNVTFRCDPISEHNRLYWYRQTLGQGPEFLTYFQNEAQLEKSRLLSDRFSAERPKGSFSTLEIQRTEQGDSAMYLCASSLGSGISYNEQFFGPGTRLTVL.

V usage is TRBV28 and J usage is TRBJ2-7; TRBD2 matches 9 bases. The V and J ends lost 6 bases and 3 bases, in that order; junction bases with no gene match: 6. This CDR3 has 14 amino acids. Germline CDR1 is MDHEN and CDR2 is SYDVKM. The CDR3 loop is CASRPGTSLYEQYF. CDR3 coding DNA: TGTGCCAGCAGGCCCGGGACTAGCCTCTACGAGCAGTACTTC. Full variable domain (missing parts from reference TRBV28 and TRBJ2-7): DVKVTQSSRYLVKRTGEKVFLECVQDMDHENMFWYRQDPGLGLRLIYFSYDVKMKEKGDIPEGYSVSREKKERFSLILESASTNQTSMYLCASRPGTSLYEQYFGPGTRLTVT.

CDR3 DNA sequence: TGTGCCAGCAGCTTAGCGACAGGGTTTATCTCTCATGGCTACACCTTC. Amino acid sequence: CASSLATGFISHGYTF. The chain carries TRBV5-6 and TRBJ1-2, with 7 bases lining up with TRBD1. CDR1 and CDR2 from the germline V gene are SGHDT and YYEEEE. V lost 2 bases to trimming and J lost 6 bases; unmatched junction nucleotides: 13. The CDR3 is 16 residues long. The full variable domain, completed using reference TRBV5-6 and TRBJ1-2, is DAGVTQSPTHLIKTRGQQVTLRCSPKSGHDTVSWYQQALGQGPQFIFQYYEEEERQRGNFPDRFSGHQFPNYSSELNVNALLLGDSALYLCASSLATGFISHGYTFGSGTRLTVV.

Concerning this clone itself: An end of the junction differs from the germline gene, which may be a read error. This sample also contains other DNA sequences that code for the same CDR3. The genes are TRBV27 and TRBJ1-2; D not certain. Germline V gene data show CDR1 as MNHEY and CDR2 as SMNVEV (reference sequence). This CDR3 contains 14 residues. CDR3 nucleotide sequence: TGCGCCAGCAGCCAAATCAGAGAGGACTATGGCTACACCTTC. Translation: CASSQIREDYGYTF.

CDR3: CASSFYSNTEAFF. The CDR3 nucleotides read TGTGCCAGCAGCTTTTACAGCAACACTGAAGCTTTCTTT. The chain has TRBV7-9 and TRBJ1-1; D is unclear. The CDR3 runs to 13 residues. V dropped 3 bases and J dropped 2 bases, with 7 bases sitting between them. Germline-derived CDR1 and CDR2 are SEHNR and FQNEAQ (reference sequence).

This rearrangement joins TRBV6-5 to TRBJ1-2, with 7 positions matching TRBD1. The length of the CDR3 is 13 residues. The V and J ends lost 6 bases and 5 bases, in that order; junction bases with no gene match: 6. Germline V lookup: CDR1 MNHEY, CDR2 SVGAGI. CDR3 sequence (DNA): TGTGCCAGCAGCCAGGACAGGCGGTATGGCTACACCTTC. It encodes CASSQDRRYGYTF.

This clone showed up just once. This chain joins TRBV5-1 and TRBJ1-4; 10 bases map to TRBD1. The V segment lost 5 bases and the J segment 2 bases; nucleotides outside the gene matches: 6. Germline assignment: CDR1 SGHRS and CDR2 YFSETQ. CDR3 size: 16 residues. This chain's CDR3 is CASSSTGGTTNEKLFF. The DNA of the CDR3 is TGCGCCAGCAGTTCGACAGGGGGCACGACTAATGAAAAACTGTTTTTT.

The chain carries TRBV2 and TRBJ1-1; TRBD1 matches 8 bases. The V segment lost 11 bases and the J segment 0 bases; nucleotides outside the gene matches: 11. CDR3 length: 15 residues. Germline CDR1 SNHLY, CDR2 FYNNEI. The CDR3 DNA follows: TGTGCCGGGCGACAGGGGATGACTATGAACACTGAAGCTTTCTTT. It codes for CAGRQGMTMNTEAFF.

V gene TRBV7-8 combines with J gene TRBJ2-2, with a tentative D call TRBD2 (6 bases). Germline CDR1 and CDR2: SGHVS and FQNEAQ. The V gene lost 3 bases and the J gene lost 3 bases, with 17 bases spanning the gap. This CDR3 is built from 17 residues. The CDR3 here is CASSFPLGSGDTGELFF. The CDR3 DNA sequence: TGTGCCAGCAGCTTTCCGCTGGGTAGCGGAGACACCGGGGAGCTGTTTTTT.

The chain uses TRBV2 and TRBJ2-7; 9 nucleotides agree with TRBD1. The V and J ends lost 3 bases and 4 bases, in that order; junction bases with no gene match: 16. Germline CDR1 and CDR2: SNHLY and FYNNEI. The CDR3 contains 18 residues. The CDR3 here is CASSDPTTPGQGWYEQYF. The DNA for the CDR3 is TGTGCCAGCAGTGACCCCACGACGCCGGGACAGGGATGGTACGAGCAGTACTTC.

The chain is built from TRBV11-2 and TRBJ2-3; D is unresolved. The germline gives CDR1 SGHAT, CDR2 FQNNGV. CDR3 length: 14 residues. V lost 3 bases and J lost 0, with 7 bases in between. CDR3 in amino acids: CASSFTQSTDTQYF. CDR3 nucleotide sequence: TGTGCCAGCAGCTTCACGCAGAGCACAGATACGCAGTATTTT.

This rearrangement joins TRBV5-1 to TRBJ2-5, with TRBD1 matching 7 bases. Germline V gene lookup returns CDR1 SGHRS and CDR2 YFSETQ. The CDR3 contains 14 residues. The V segment lost 3 bases and the J segment 2 bases; nucleotides outside the gene matches: 4. The CDR3 DNA follows: TGCGCCAGCAGCTCCGGGACAGCTCAAGAGACCCAGTACTTC. Translating gives CASSSGTAQETQYF.

This chain links TRBV27 with TRBJ2-3, with a tentative D call TRBD1 (5 bases). The CDR3 runs 17 residues. Trimming pared 5 bases from V and 1 base from J, leaving 19 bases between. Per the germline V gene, CDR1 is MNHEY and CDR2 is SMNVEV (reference sequence). The chain's CDR3 is CASSIIGATAGTDTQYF. The CDR3 DNA reads as TGTGCCAGCAGTATTATAGGGGCGACGGCCGGCACAGATACGCAGTATTTT.

The chain is built from TRBV9 and TRBJ1-1, with D possibly being TRBD1 (6 bases). Trimming took 4 bases from V and 3 from J, leaving 16 bases between them. This CDR3 is 15 amino acids long. Germline lookup yields CDR1 SGDLS and CDR2 YYNGEE. Here the CDR3 reads CASSWGQGGDTEAFF. For the CDR3, the DNA is TGTGCCAGCAGCTGGGGGCAGGGTGGGGACACTGAAGCTTTCTTT.

The CDR3 region is CASSEAVGWGQNIQYF. As DNA, the CDR3 is TGTGCCAGCAGCGAAGCGGTAGGGTGGGGGCAAAACATTCAGTACTTC. V and J are TRBV11-2 and TRBJ2-4; D is perhaps TRBD1 (6 bases). This CDR3 spans 16 amino acids. Per germline, CDR1 SGHAT and CDR2 FQNNGV. Trimming removed 5 bases from V and 5 bases from J, with 19 bases in between.